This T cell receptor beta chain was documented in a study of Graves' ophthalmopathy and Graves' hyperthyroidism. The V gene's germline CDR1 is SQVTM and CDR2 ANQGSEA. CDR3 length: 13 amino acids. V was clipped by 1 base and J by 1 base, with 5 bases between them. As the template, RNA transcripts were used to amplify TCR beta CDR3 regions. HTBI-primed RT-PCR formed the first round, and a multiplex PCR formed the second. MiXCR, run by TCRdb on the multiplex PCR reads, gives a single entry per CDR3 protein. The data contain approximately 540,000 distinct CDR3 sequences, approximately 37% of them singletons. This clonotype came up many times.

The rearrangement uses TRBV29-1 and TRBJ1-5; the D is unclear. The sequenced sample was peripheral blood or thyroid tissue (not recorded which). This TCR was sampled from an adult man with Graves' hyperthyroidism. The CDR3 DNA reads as TGCAGCGTTGAAGTGGGCAGCAATCAGCCCCAGCATTTT. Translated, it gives CSVEVGSNQPQHF.